The next 11 T cell receptor beta chains were all read from a single sample in a study of T cells in localized non-small cell lung cancer. Only in-frame clones appear in the TCRdb table, and some are missing; sequencing was by immunoSEQ multiplex PCR. Seen here are 40,000 or so clones, around 75% observed once, and the top ten hold approximately 35%. Sequences were derived from PBMCs, sampled before any cancer treatment. The receptor source for this set is a woman aged 35 to 70 with stage II squamous cell lung carcinoma.

The chain combines TRBV14 with TRBJ1-1; the D is unclear. Germline V lookup: CDR1 SGHDN, CDR2 FVKESK. Between the trimmed V and J ends, which lost 1 base and 1 base, there was a span of 7 bases. This CDR3 is built from 14 residues. In DNA form, the CDR3 reads TGTGCCAGCAGCCAAGGGGTAGGGAACACTGAAGCTTTCTTT. Protein: CASSQGVGNTEAFF. Combining the CDR3 with reference TRBV14 and TRBJ1-1 gives the whole variable domain EAGVTQFPSHSVIEKGQTVTLRCDPISGHDNLYWYRRVMGKEIKFLLHFVKESKQDESGMPNNRFLAERTGGTYSTLKVQPAELEDSGVYFCASSQGVGNTEAFFGQGTRLTVV.

The chain carries TRBV7-3 and TRBJ2-2; TRBD2 might be the D (6 bases). There are 15 residues in the CDR3. Between the trimmed V and J ends, which lost 2 bases and 7 bases, there was a span of 14 bases. Germline V gene data show CDR1 as SGHTA and CDR2 as FQGTGA. CDR3 residues: CASSLHGGSVGELFF. The CDR3 DNA reads as TGTGCCAGCAGCTTACACGGGGGTTCTGTCGGGGAGCTGTTTTTT.

This sequence joins TRBV11-3 and TRBJ2-4; tentative D call: TRBD1 (5 bases). Germline values: CDR1 SGHNT, CDR2 YENEEA. This CDR3 is built from 14 residues. V was shortened by 5 bases and J by 5 bases, with 13 bases between the two germline ends. This chain's CDR3 is CASSPSGIENIQYF. CDR3 sequence (DNA): TGTGCCAGCAGCCCATCAGGGATCGAAAACATTCAGTACTTC.

J is TRBJ1-2 and V is TRBV6-1; D is ambiguous. Per germline, CDR1 MNHNS and CDR2 SASEGT. V lost 6 bases and J lost 1, with 9 bases in between. The CDR3 consists of 13 residues. CDR3 coding DNA: TGTGCCAGCAGACAAGACCTTAACTATGGCTACACCTTC. Translation: CASRQDLNYGYTF.

Remarks on this clone: The DNA is omitted, as the CDR3 cannot be located on it reliably, and the CDR3 follows TCRdb's listing. V gene TRBV5-6 combines with J gene TRBJ1-5; whether TRBD1, the table's D call, matches the DNA was not checked. Ends included, the CDR3 has 14 residues. Germline CDR1 is SGHDT and CDR2 is YYEEEE. CDR3: CASSAQGESAPAFF.

This clone appeared a few times. This chain joins TRBV7-2 and TRBJ2-5, with TRBD2 as a possible D gene (5 bases). Germline loops: CDR1 SGHTA, CDR2 FQGNSA. The CDR3 is made up of 13 amino acids. V was shortened by 3 bases and J by 5 bases, with 10 bases between the two germline ends. CDR3 protein: CASSFSEWETQYF. DNA for the CDR3: TGTGCCAGCAGCTTTAGCGAATGGGAGACCCAGTACTTC.

This chain joins TRBV9 and TRBJ1-6; 7 bases are shared with TRBD1. Germline CDR1 reads SGDLS; CDR2 reads YYNGEE. The length of the CDR3 is 16 residues. V gave up 4 bases and J gave up 7 bases; unmatched junction bases: 11. The chain's CDR3 is CASSTIPGQQNSPLHF. DNA for the CDR3: TGTGCCAGCAGCACCATTCCGGGACAGCAAAATTCACCCCTCCACTTT.

Note on this clone: One junction end disagrees with the germline gene, perhaps due to a read error. The chain is built from TRBV29-1 and TRBJ2-2; unclear D gene. The germline V gene has CDR1 SQVTM and CDR2 ANQGSEA. This CDR3 comprises 13 residues. CDR3 sequence (DNA): TGCAGCGTAGAAGGGCCACATACCGGGGAGCTGTTTTTT. Amino acids: CSVEGPHTGELFF.

The chain combines TRBV5-1 with TRBJ2-5; the D gene is possibly TRBD2 (5 bases). CDR1 and CDR2 (germline): SGHRS, YFSETQ. V lost 3 bases, J lost 4 bases, and 13 bases lay in between. This CDR3 region has 14 residues. The CDR3 bases are TGCGCCAGCAGCTCCTCGAGGGATTTAGAGACCCAGTACTTC. Its protein is CASSSSRDLETQYF.

This clone qualifies as medium-sized. The chain recombines TRBV7-2 with TRBJ2-1; D unresolved. This CDR3 has 11 amino acids. V dropped 5 bases and J dropped 9 bases, with 8 bases sitting between them. The germline V gene encodes CDR1 SGHTA and CDR2 FQGNSA. The CDR3 protein is CASSPAREQFF. In DNA form, the CDR3 reads TGTGCCAGCAGCCCCGCCCGTGAGCAGTTCTTC.

The chain joins TRBV28 to TRBJ2-5; TRBD2 might be the D (5 bases). Deletions cut 3 bases from V and 5 bases from J, with 19 bases between. Germline V gives CDR1 MDHEN, CDR2 SYDVKM. The CDR3 length is 16 residues. CDR3 protein: CASSLRGGLVRETQYF. As DNA, the CDR3 is TGTGCCAGCAGTTTGAGAGGCGGGTTAGTAAGGGAGACCCAGTACTTC.